This passage covers 3 T cell receptor beta chains from one sample sequenced in a study of brain T cells in children with intractable seizures. The time point denotes: blood from clinic visit 5 months post-surgery; TSC patient then seizure free. The assay was immunoSEQ multiplex PCR, and TCRdb's table has in-frame clones only and misses some. The sample has under 400,000 clones, approximately 93% seen once. The sample was peripheral blood, taken 5 to 6 months after surgery. The receptors come from a boy under two years old with tuberous sclerosis and intractable seizures.

CDR3 DNA: TGTGCCAGCAGCCAAGGTTCCAGGGTTGGAAACACCATATATTTT. Amino acid sequence: CASSQGSRVGNTIYF. This chain uses TRBV3-1 (or the pseudogene TRBV3-2) with TRBJ1-3, with D possibly matching TRBD1 (5 bases). There are 15 residues in the CDR3. Germline V gene sequence: CDR1 LGHDT, CDR2 YNNKEL (reference sequence). V was trimmed by 1 base and J by 3 bases, leaving 10 bases between them.

The chain carries TRBV24-1 and TRBJ2-7; 7 bases map to TRBD1. V lost 6 bases, J lost 5 bases, and 6 bases stayed unmatched. Germline CDR1 and CDR2: KGHDR and SFDVKD. The CDR3 has 13 residues. For the CDR3, the DNA is TGTGCCACCAGTCACCTAGGGGGCCACGAGCAGTACTTC. Protein sequence: CATSHLGGHEQYF.

This clone was observed a few times. As DNA, the CDR3 is TGCAGCGTTGCACAGGGTGGCGAAAAACTGTTTTTT. Residues: CSVAQGGEKLFF. The V call is TRBV29-1, the J call TRBJ1-4, with D perhaps TRBD1 (6 bases). V was trimmed by 4 bases and J by 8 bases, leaving 11 bases between them. The CDR3 runs to 12 residues. Germline V gene data show CDR1 as SQVTM and CDR2 as ANQGSEA.